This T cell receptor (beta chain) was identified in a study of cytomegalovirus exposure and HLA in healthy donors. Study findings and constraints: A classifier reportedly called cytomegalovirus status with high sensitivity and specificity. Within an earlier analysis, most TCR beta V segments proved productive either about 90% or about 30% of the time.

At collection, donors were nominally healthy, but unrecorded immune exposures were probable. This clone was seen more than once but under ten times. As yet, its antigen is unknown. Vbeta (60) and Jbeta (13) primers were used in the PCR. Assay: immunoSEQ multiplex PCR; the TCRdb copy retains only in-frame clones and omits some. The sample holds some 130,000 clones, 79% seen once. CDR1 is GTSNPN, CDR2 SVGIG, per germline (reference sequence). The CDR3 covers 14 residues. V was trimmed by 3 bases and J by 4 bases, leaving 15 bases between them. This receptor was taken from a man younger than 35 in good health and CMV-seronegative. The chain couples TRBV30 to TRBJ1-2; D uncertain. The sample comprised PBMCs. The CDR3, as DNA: TGTGCCTGGAGCCATGAGGGTCTGGGCTATGGCTACACCTTC. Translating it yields CAWSHEGLGYGYTF.